Presented here are 17 T cell receptor beta chains from one specimen sequenced in a study of CXCR3-negative and CXCR3-positive naive CD8 T cells. Researchers prepared the TRB cDNA libraries using 5' RACE with UMI labels. TCRdb reprocessed the 5' RACE reads and stores each CDR3 protein as one record, lacking DNA. In total, the table holds roughly 48,000 distinct CDR3 sequences. What was sequenced was memory CD8+ T cells from blood. The receptors stem from a human donor in good health. Some clones in this sample may be carry-over from other donors' samples.

The chain has TRBV7-3 and TRBJ2-3. CDR1 is SGHTA, CDR2 FQGTGA, per germline. CDR3 length: 15 amino acids. CDR3 residues: CASRESDRYTDTQYF.

CDR3: CASSTSGGADTQYF. The chain joins TRBV6-4 to TRBJ2-3; there is no DNA to check the TCRdb D call of TRBD2. Germline CDR1 and CDR2: MRHNA and SNTAGT. This CDR3 is 14 amino acids long.

The rearrangement uses TRBV9 and TRBJ2-1. This CDR3 region has 12 residues. Germline values: CDR1 SGDLS, CDR2 YYNGEE. CDR3 residues: CASSHLGDEQFF.

This chain connects TRBV28 to TRBJ2-3; as DNA is missing, the TRBD1 call by TCRdb cannot be tested. Germline lookup yields CDR1 MDHEN and CDR2 SYDVKM. CDR3 length: 13 amino acids. Here the CDR3 reads CASRDRGSDTQYF.

V usage is TRBV7-6 and J usage is TRBJ2-3; TCRdb names TRBD2, which stays unverified in the absence of DNA. The CDR3 is made up of 16 amino acids. The germline gives CDR1 SGHVS, CDR2 FNYEAQ. The CDR3 region is CASSPWTSREADTQYF.

The chain recombines TRBV28 with TRBJ2-7. The length of the CDR3 is 12 residues. The V gene's germline CDR1 is MDHEN and CDR2 SYDVKM. The CDR3 loop is CASSFMMYEQYF.

This chain joins TRBV4-1 and TRBJ1-5. The CDR3 consists of 17 residues. The germline gives CDR1 MGHRA, CDR2 YSYEKL. CDR3 residues: CASSQAIGNQAHQPQHF.

V is TRBV14 and J is TRBJ2-3; TCRdb returns TRBD2, unconfirmable since there is no DNA. The CDR3 spans 19 residues. Germline V gene sequence: CDR1 SGHDN, CDR2 FVKESK. CDR3 amino acids: CASSQDYFQRGGVADTQYF.

The rearrangement links TRBV25-1 to TRBJ2-1; absent DNA, TCRdb's TRBD1 call cannot be checked. This CDR3 is built from 13 residues. The germline V gene encodes CDR1 MGHDK and CDR2 SYGVNS. This CDR3 reads CASSEWGDGEQFF. Using reference TRBV25-1 and TRBJ2-1 for the parts outside the CDR3, the full variable domain is EADIYQTPRYLVIGTGKKITLECSQTMGHDKMYWYQQDPGMELHLIHYSYGVNSTEKGDLSSESTVSRIRTEHFPLTLESARPSHTSQYLCASSEWGDGEQFFGPGTRLTVL.

The chain recombines TRBV11-2 with TRBJ2-1. The CDR3 is 11 amino acids. CDR1 is SGHAT, CDR2 FQNNGV, per germline. The CDR3 loop reads CASSPRSEQFF.

The chain links TRBV5-6 to TRBJ2-7; checking the TCRdb D call of TRBD1 is not possible without DNA. In germline, CDR1 is SGHDT, CDR2 YYEEEE. This CDR3 has 12 amino acids. CDR3 amino acids: CASSPGGNEQYF. Using reference TRBV5-6 and TRBJ2-7 for the parts outside the CDR3, the full variable domain is DAGVTQSPTHLIKTRGQQVTLRCSPKSGHDTVSWYQQALGQGPQFIFQYYEEEERQRGNFPDRFSGHQFPNYSSELNVNALLLGDSALYLCASSPGGNEQYFGPGTRLTVT.

The chain joins TRBV5-1 to TRBJ2-1; TCRdb designates TRBD2, a call that cannot be tested without DNA. Germline values: CDR1 SGHRS, CDR2 YFSETQ. The CDR3 is 18 residues long. CDR3 loop: CASSLGHSAGGPSNEQFF.

The J gene is TRBJ2-7, the V gene TRBV10-3; checking the TCRdb D call of TRBD1 is not possible without DNA. Looked up from germline, CDR1 is ENHRY and CDR2 is SYGVKD. The length of the CDR3 is 14 residues. The CDR3 protein is CAISEDRDLAEQYF.

The genes are TRBV10-3 and TRBJ2-7. CDR1 and CDR2 (germline): ENHRY, SYGVKD. CDR3 size: 13 residues. This CDR3 is CATGPGISYEQYF.

The chain carries TRBV6-2 or TRBV6-3 and TRBJ1-3; the D call of TRBD1 rests on TCRdb alone, since no DNA is present to check it. Per germline, CDR1 MNHEY and CDR2 SVGEGT. The CDR3 has 16 residues. CDR3: CASSYLDTDSGNTIYF.

The V and J genes are TRBV12-3 or TRBV12-4 and TRBJ1-2; TCRdb outputs TRBD1, but without DNA this stays unchecked. The CDR3 length is 11 residues. CDR3 region: CASSQTGTYTF.

The chain recombines TRBV4-3 with TRBJ2-1; TCRdb names TRBD2, which stays unverified in the absence of DNA. The CDR3 length is 16 residues. CDR1 is LGHNA and CDR2 is YSLEER in the germline V gene. The CDR3 reads CASSQDIAGEYNEQFF.